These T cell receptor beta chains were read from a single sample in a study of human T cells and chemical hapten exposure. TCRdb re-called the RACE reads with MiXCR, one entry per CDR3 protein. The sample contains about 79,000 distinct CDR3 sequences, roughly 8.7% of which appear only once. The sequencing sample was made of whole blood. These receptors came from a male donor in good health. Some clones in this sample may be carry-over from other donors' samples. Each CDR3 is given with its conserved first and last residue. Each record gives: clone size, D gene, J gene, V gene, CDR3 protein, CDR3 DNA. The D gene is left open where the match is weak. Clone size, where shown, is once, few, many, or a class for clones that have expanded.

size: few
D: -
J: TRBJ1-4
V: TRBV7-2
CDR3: CASRTGNEKLFF
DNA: TGTGCCAGCAGGACCGGCAATGAAAAACTGTTTTTT

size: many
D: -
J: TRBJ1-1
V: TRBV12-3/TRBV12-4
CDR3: CASSLVQEAFF
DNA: TGTGCCAGCAGTTTAGTACAGGAAGCTTTCTTT

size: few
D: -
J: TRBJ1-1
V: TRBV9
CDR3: CASSVGGLVRAEAFF
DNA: TGTGCCAGCAGCGTAGGCGGCCTCGTAAGGGCTGAAGCTTTCTTT

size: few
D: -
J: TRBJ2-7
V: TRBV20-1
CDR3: CSAREPGIHEQYF
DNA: TGCAGTGCTAGAGAACCGGGGATCCACGAGCAGTACTTC

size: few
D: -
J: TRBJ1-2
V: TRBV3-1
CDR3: CASSQGEGANYGYTF
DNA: TGTGCCAGCAGCCAAGGGGAGGGAGCTAACTATGGCTACACCTTC

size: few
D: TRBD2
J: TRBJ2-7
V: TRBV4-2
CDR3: CASSQVGGTSVSYEQYF
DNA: TGTGCCAGCAGCCAAGTCGGCGGGACTAGCGTCTCCTACGAGCAGTACTTC

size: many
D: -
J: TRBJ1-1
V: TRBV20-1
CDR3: CSAHYKNTEAFF
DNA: TGCAGTGCCCACTACAAGAACACTGAAGCTTTCTTT

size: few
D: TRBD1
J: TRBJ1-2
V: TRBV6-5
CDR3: CASSQQGPYGYTF
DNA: TGTGCCAGCAGCCAACAGGGGCCCTATGGCTACACCTTC

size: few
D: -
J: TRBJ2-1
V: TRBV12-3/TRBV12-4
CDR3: CASSTSYGDNEQFF
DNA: TGTGCCAGCAGCACTAGTTACGGGGACAATGAGCAGTTCTTC

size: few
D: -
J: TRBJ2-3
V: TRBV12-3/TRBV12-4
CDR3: CASSFFSGGTDTQYF
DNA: TGTGCCAGCAGTTTCTTCAGTGGGGGAACAGATACGCAGTATTTT

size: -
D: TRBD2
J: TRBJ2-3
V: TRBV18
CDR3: CASSPGSGASTDTQYF
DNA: TGTGCCAGCTCACCAGGTAGCGGGGCTTCTACAGATACGCAGTATTTT

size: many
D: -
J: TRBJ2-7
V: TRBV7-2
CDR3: CASSSSGTYEQYF
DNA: TGTGCCAGCAGCTCCAGTGGGACCTACGAGCAGTACTTC

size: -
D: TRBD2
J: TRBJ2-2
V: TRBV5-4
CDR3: CASSAGLAGGPDAGELFF
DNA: TGTGCCAGCAGCGCCGGACTAGCGGGGGGCCCGGACGCCGGGGAGCTGTTTTTT

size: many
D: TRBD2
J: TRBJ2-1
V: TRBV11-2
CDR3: CASSSIAGPSNEQFF
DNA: TGTGCCAGCAGCTCCATAGCGGGACCTTCCAATGAGCAGTTCTTC

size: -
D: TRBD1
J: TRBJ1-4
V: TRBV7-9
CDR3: CASSDRDRGEKLFF
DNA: TGTGCCAGCAGCGACAGGGATCGGGGTGAAAAACTGTTTTTT

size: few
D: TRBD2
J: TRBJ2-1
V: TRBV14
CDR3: CASSQQSLAGAGEQFF
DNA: TGTGCCAGCAGCCAACAGAGTCTAGCGGGAGCTGGTGAGCAGTTCTTC

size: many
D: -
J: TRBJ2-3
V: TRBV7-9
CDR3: CASSLKSGTDTQYF
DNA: TGTGCCAGCAGCTTAAAATCTGGGACAGATACGCAGTATTTT

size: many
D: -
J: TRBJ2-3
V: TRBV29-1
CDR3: CSVEYSSDTQYF
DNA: TGCAGCGTTGAATACAGCTCGGATACGCAGTATTTT

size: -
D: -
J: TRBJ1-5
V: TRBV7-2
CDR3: CASSLVTGINQPQHF
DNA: TGTGCCAGCAGCTTAGTAACGGGGATCAATCAGCCCCAGCATTTT

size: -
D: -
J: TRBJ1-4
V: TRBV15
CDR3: CATSSYEKLFF
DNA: TGTGCCACCAGCAGTTATGAAAAACTGTTTTTT

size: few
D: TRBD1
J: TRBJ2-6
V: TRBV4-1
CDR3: CASSQRIQGSGANVLTF
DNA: TGCGCCAGCAGCCAGCGCATACAGGGGTCTGGGGCCAACGTCCTGACTTTC

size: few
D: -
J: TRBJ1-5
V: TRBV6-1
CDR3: CASSEAPKPQHF
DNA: TGTGCCAGCAGTGAAGCACCGAAGCCCCAGCATTTT

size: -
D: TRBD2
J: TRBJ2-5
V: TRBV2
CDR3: CASSGLAGGPEENQYF
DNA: TGTGCCAGCTCGGGACTAGCGGGAGGGCCGGAAGAGAACCAGTACTTC

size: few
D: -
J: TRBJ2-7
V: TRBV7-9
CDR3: CASSPDYLNSYEQYF
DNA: TGTGCCAGCAGCCCGGACTACCTCAACTCCTACGAGCAGTACTTC

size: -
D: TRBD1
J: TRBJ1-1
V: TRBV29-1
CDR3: CSVEDLRDRKAFF
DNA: TGCAGCGTTGAAGATCTTAGGGACAGGAAAGCTTTCTTT

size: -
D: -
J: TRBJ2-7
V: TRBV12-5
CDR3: CASGLAAVYEQYF
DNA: TGTGCTAGTGGTTTGGCGGCGGTTTACGAGCAGTACTTC

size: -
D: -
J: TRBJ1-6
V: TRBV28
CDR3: CASSLDPVASPLHF
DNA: TGTGCCAGCAGTTTAGATCCGGTTGCTTCACCCCTCCACTTT

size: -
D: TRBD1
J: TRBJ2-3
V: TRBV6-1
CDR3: CASSEAVGQGETDTQYF
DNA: TGTGCCAGCAGTGAAGCCGTGGGACAGGGGGAAACAGATACGCAGTATTTT

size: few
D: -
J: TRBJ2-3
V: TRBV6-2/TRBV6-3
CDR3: CASNNADTQYF
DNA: TGTGCCAGCAATAACGCAGATACGCAGTATTTT

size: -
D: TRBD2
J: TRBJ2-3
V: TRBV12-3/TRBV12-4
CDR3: CASSEPSGGADTQYF
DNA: TGTGCCAGCAGTGAACCTAGCGGGGGGGCGGATACGCAGTATTTT

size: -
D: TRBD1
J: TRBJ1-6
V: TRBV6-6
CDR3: CASSYRDRGDSPLHF
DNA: TGTGCCAGCAGTTACAGGGACAGGGGTGATTCACCCCTCCACTTT

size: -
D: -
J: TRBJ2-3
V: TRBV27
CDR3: CASRWVRSSTDTQYF
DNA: TGTGCCAGCCGGTGGGTCAGGTCTAGCACAGATACGCAGTATTTT

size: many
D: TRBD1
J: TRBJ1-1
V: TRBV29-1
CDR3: CSVYDRVGTEAFF
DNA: TGCAGCGTTTACGACAGGGTAGGCACTGAAGCTTTCTTT

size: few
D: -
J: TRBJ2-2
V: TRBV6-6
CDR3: CASSYPEGTGELFF
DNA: TGTGCCAGCAGTTACCCAGAGGGGACCGGGGAGCTGTTTTTT

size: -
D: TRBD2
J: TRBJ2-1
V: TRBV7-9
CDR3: CASSSGTSGTNEQFF
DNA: TGTGCCAGCAGCTCCGGGACTAGCGGGACCAATGAGCAGTTCTTC